This record concerns one TCR beta chain sequence. Germline V gene lookup returns CDR1 SGDLS and CDR2 YYNGEE. There are 16 residues in the CDR3. Trimming took 2 bases from V and 3 from J, leaving 14 bases between them. These data are taken from a study of T cell changes during pregnancy in multiple sclerosis. Assay used: immunoSEQ multiplex PCR; TCRdb lists only in-frame clones, some missing. Altogether just under 65,000 clones are present, roughly 92% being singletons, with the ten largest covering around 3%. J is TRBJ1-4 and V is TRBV9; D might be TRBD1 (5 bases). This sequence was found in a female donor with multiple sclerosis, enrolled in a pregnancy study. Sequences were derived from CD8+ T cells from peripheral blood mononuclear cells, sampled in the second trimester of pregnancy. The CDR3 DNA is TGTGCCAGCAGCGTTACGGGGGGGATAGCTAATGAAAAACTGTTTTTT. Translating gives CASSVTGGIANEKLFF.